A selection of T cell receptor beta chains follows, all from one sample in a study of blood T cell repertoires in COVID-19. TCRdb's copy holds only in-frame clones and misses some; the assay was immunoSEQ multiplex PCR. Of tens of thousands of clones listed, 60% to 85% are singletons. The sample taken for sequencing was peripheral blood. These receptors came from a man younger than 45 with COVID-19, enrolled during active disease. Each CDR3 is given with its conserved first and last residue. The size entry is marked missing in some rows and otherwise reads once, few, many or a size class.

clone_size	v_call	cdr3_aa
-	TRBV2	CASTLAGTTTDTQYF
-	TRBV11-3	CASSLPGQGSGYTF
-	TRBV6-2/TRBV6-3	CASSSPTSDHEQYF
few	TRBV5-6	CASSFGRGAGELFF
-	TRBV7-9	CASSLGGQGAFF
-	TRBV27	CASSPLGLAGNEQFF
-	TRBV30	CAWSVGETGNEKLFF
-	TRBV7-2	CASSLASPAEAFF
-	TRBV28	CASSLFGGPLFF
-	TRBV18	CASTTERQSSYNEQFF
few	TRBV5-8	CASSLDMGQGNEQYF
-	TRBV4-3	CASSPETARTDTQYF
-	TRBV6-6	CASSMLSSYNEQFF
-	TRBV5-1	CASTGGQNYEQYF
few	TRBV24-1	CATSEARTGGKEKLFF
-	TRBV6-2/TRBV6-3	CASSPGLYGGHQETQYF
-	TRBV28	CASSLGLRGLAKNIQYF
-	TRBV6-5	CASRRPSANTGELFF
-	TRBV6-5	CAGNLGLARENKFF
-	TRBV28	CASSLRGPAFF
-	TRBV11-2	CASSSTSGGMETQYF
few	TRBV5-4	CASSWEQGQQYF
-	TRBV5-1	CASSPQWTSGSNEQFF
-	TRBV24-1	CATSDWEGNNEQFF
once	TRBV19	CASSMAPGGNLNTGELFF
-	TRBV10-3	CAIRAGSADTQYF
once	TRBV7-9	CASSPPLGGDTGELFF